This TCR beta chain was recovered during a study of blood T cell repertoires in COVID-19. The wider study: Specimens from acute and convalescent COVID-19 originated in the United States, Italy and Spain. From T cells, B-cell-depleted T cells, or PBMCs came the material, which was cDNA or gDNA.

Trimming took 1 base from V and 2 from J; bases not matched to a gene: 2. CDR3 length: 14 residues. The germline gives CDR1 LNHDA, CDR2 SQIVND (reference sequence). In this sample, this clone turned up a few times. This specimen includes other DNA sequences encoding the same CDR3. Study members were between roughly 18 and 100 years old and lived in some 26 US regions. Cohorts were based on clinical histories the participants reported. Assay used: immunoSEQ multiplex PCR; TCRdb lists only in-frame clones, some missing. The data contain approximately 300,000 clones, 85% of them singletons. The rearrangement uses TRBV19 and TRBJ2-7; 7 bases align to TRBD1. The sequenced material came from PBMCs or T cells enriched from blood (not recorded which). The TCR comes from a woman in her twenties or thirties who had been exposed to COVID-19. The CDR3 is CASSIVQGTYEQYF. The CDR3 coding sequence is TGTGCCAGTAGTATAGTACAGGGGACCTACGAGCAGTACTTC.